The 7 T cell receptor beta chains below all came from one sample that was sequenced in a study of radiation and T cells in renal cell carcinoma. Method: immunoSEQ multiplex PCR; TCRdb's copy keeps in-frame clones and lacks some. Of 100,000 to 150,000 clones listed, over 75% are singletons. Time point meaning: blood 2 weeks post-SBRT. The sample's treatment: 15 Gy SBRT to primary tumor, nephrectomy 4 weeks later. This specimen was blood, taken from a patient whose treatment included radiotherapy and nephrectomy. These receptors came from a man aged 50-60 years with renal cell carcinoma.

The CDR3: CASSQKEGNSNTEAFF. CDR3 nucleotides: TGTGCCAGCAGCCAGAAGGAGGGGAATTCGAACACTGAAGCTTTCTTT. The V and J genes are TRBV9 and TRBJ1-1, with a weak D call TRBD1 (5 bases). This CDR3 comprises 16 residues. CDR1 and CDR2 from the germline V gene are SGDLS and YYNGEE. V was shortened by 4 bases and J by 1 base, with 17 bases between the two germline ends.

The chain carries TRBV5-4 and TRBJ2-5; 13 bases line up with TRBD2. Per the germline V gene, CDR1 is SGHNT and CDR2 is YYREEE (reference sequence). J gave up 4 bases and V 4 bases, and 10 bases lay outside the gene matches. This CDR3 has 17 amino acids. This CDR3 is CASSAGLAGAVGETQYF. The CDR3 DNA is TGTGCCAGCAGCGCCGGACTAGCGGGAGCAGTAGGAGAGACCCAGTACTTC.

This sequence joins TRBV10-3 and TRBJ1-3; TRBD1 might be the D (5 bases). Trimming took off 4 bases at V and 0 bases at J, with 13 bases between the two ends. Germline V CDR1 and CDR2: ENHRY, SYGVKD. The length of the CDR3 is 16 residues. CDR3 sequence: CAISGAGPDSGNTIYF. The CDR3 coding sequence is TGTGCCATCAGTGGCGCAGGGCCCGACTCTGGAAACACCATATATTTT.

The rearrangement uses TRBV28 and TRBJ1-5; no clear D. CDR3 length: 14 residues. Trimming removed 2 bases at V and 1 base at J, with 6 bases between. Looked up from germline, CDR1 is MDHEN and CDR2 is SYDVKM. The CDR3 region is CASSLISSNQPQHF. Here the CDR3 DNA reads TGTGCCAGCAGTTTAATATCGAGCAATCAGCCCCAGCATTTT.

The rearrangement joins TRBV11-2 to TRBJ2-1; D gene uncertain. This CDR3 region has 15 residues. Germline V gives CDR1 SGHAT, CDR2 FQNNGV. The V and J ends lost 0 bases and 6 bases respectively, with 12 bases between them. Here the CDR3 DNA reads TGTGCCAGCAGCTTAGAGACCCTCGTACCCAATGAGCAGTTCTTC. This translates into CASSLETLVPNEQFF.

This sequence joins TRBV7-9 and TRBJ2-3; D remains unclear. The CDR3 is 15 residues long. The germline V gene encodes CDR1 SEHNR and CDR2 FQNEAQ (reference sequence). The V end was cut by 1 base, the J end by 4 bases, with 12 bases between. The DNA of the CDR3 is TGTGCCAGCAGCTTAGATCGGCGCCCCGCAGATACGCAGTATTTT. Its protein is CASSLDRRPADTQYF.

The J gene is TRBJ1-2, the V gene TRBV6-1; possibly TRBD1 for D (6 bases). Per the germline V gene, CDR1 is MNHNS and CDR2 is SASEGT. This CDR3 spans 13 amino acids. Trimming shortened V by 4 bases and J by 2 bases, and 8 bases separated the two germline ends. CDR3 loop: CASSVQGNYGYTF. The CDR3 bases are TGTGCCAGCAGTGTCCAGGGGAACTATGGCTACACCTTC.